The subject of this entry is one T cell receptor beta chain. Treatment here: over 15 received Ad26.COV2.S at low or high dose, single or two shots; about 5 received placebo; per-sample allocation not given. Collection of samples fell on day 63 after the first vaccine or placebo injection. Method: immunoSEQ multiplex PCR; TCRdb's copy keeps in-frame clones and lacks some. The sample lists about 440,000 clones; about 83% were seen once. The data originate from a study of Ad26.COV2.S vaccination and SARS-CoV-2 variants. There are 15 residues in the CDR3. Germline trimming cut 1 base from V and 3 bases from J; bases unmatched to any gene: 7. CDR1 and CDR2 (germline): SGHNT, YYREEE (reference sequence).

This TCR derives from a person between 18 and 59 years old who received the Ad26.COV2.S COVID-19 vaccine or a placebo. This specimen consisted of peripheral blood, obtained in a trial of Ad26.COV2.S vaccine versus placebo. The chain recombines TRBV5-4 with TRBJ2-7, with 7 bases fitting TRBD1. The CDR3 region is CASSLHGDRNYEQYF. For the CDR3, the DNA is TGTGCCAGCAGCTTGCATGGGGACAGAAACTACGAGCAGTACTTC.